One sample yielded the 20 T cell receptor beta chains listed below, sequenced in a study of spatial heterogeneity in lung cancer. Specified time point: sample taken at primary tumor resection. TCRdb processed the 5' RACE reads anew with MiXCR; each CDR3 protein has one entry. The sample holds tens of thousands of distinct CDR3 sequences; 12% are singletons and the top ten take about two fifths. The sequencing here drew on PBMCs, taken at surgery. Every receptor here comes from a male donor with early-stage non-small cell lung cancer.

This clonotype was picked up a small number of times. CDR3 DNA sequence: TGTGCCAGCAGCTTCTTACAGACTTCCTACGAGCAGTACTTC. It codes for CASSFLQTSYEQYF. J is TRBJ2-7 and V is TRBV7-2; D gene unclear. From germline, CDR1 is SGHTA and CDR2 FQGNSA. The CDR3 is 14 amino acids. The V and J ends lost 3 bases and 1 base respectively, with 10 bases between them.

This sequence joins TRBV28 and TRBJ2-7; possible D gene TRBD1, 6 bases. Trimming cost V 2 bases and J 2 bases, with 22 bases left between them. The germline CDR1 and CDR2 sequences are MDHEN and SYDVKM. This CDR3 is 18 amino acids long. In nucleotides, the CDR3 is TGTGCCAGCAGTTTACCCGCGTTACGGCAGGGGATTCCCTACGAGCAGTACTTC. Protein: CASSLPALRQGIPYEQYF.

CDR3 sequence: CASSPGLGGGQPQHF. In DNA, the CDR3 is TGTGCCAGCAGCCCAGGACTAGGGGGCGGTCAGCCCCAGCATTTT. The genes are TRBV5-6 and TRBJ1-5; the match to TRBD1 covers 7 bases. With 4 bases clipped from V and 6 bases from J, the junction kept 10 bases outside the gene matches. Germline-derived CDR1 and CDR2 are SGHDT and YYEEEE. The length of the CDR3 is 15 residues.

This clonotype was recorded only once. The chain uses TRBV20-1 and TRBJ1-6, with D possibly TRBD1 on 5 matching bases. Germline CDR1 and CDR2: DFQATT and SNEGSKA (reference sequence). CDR3 length: 13 residues. V was shortened by 6 bases and J by 2 bases, with 8 bases between the two germline ends. CDR3 amino acids: CSAQGPYNSPLHF. As DNA, the CDR3 is TGCAGTGCGCAGGGTCCCTATAATTCACCCCTCCACTTT.

The chain recombines TRBV12-3 or TRBV12-4 with TRBJ1-5; D gene ambiguous. CDR3 length equals 15 residues. V was pared by 1 base and J by 3 bases, with 10 bases between. The CDR3 reads CASSLEATANQPQHF. CDR3 nucleotides: TGTGCCAGCAGTTTAGAGGCCACGGCCAATCAGCCCCAGCATTTT.

The J gene is TRBJ1-1, the V gene TRBV27, with TRBD1 identical over 9 bases. CDR1 is MNHEY, CDR2 SMNVEV, per germline (reference sequence). This CDR3 region has 16 residues. Trimming removed 7 bases from V and 2 bases from J; junction bases left unmatched: 11. The CDR3 reads CASIPGTGRANTEAFF. The CDR3 bases are TGTGCCAGCATACCCGGGACAGGGAGGGCTAACACTGAAGCTTTCTTT.

The gene calls are TRBV27 and TRBJ2-3, with 7 bases fitting TRBD2. The CDR3 is 18 amino acids. The ends lost 3 bases at V and 2 bases at J; junction bases unmatched: 14. Germline V gene data show CDR1 as MNHEY and CDR2 as SMNVEV (reference sequence). CDR3 coding DNA: TGTGCCAGCAGTTTTCAACCGTCCAGCGGGGACGACACAGATACGCAGTATTTT. It codes for CASSFQPSSGDDTDTQYF.

This clonotype came up a few times. The CDR3 nucleotides are TGCAGTGCCGGAGGGGGGGGCGGCAATCAGCCCCAGCATTTT. Translation gives CSAGGGGGNQPQHF. The chain uses TRBV20-1 and TRBJ1-5, with D maybe TRBD1 (6 bases). Germline V gene lookup returns CDR1 DFQATT and CDR2 SNEGSKA (reference sequence). There are 14 residues in the CDR3. V was cut by 6 bases and J by 2 bases, with 14 bases left in between.

This clonotype was found a few times. V usage is TRBV6-2 or TRBV6-3 and J usage is TRBJ2-2; D is tentatively TRBD1 or TRBD2 (6 bases each). Per germline, CDR1 MNHEY and CDR2 SVGEGT. This CDR3 region has 16 residues. Trimming removed 0 bases from V and 3 bases from J, with 11 bases in between. The CDR3 coding sequence is TGTGCCAGCAGTTACTCGAGGGGGGAGGACACCGGGGAGCTGTTTTTT. Protein: CASSYSRGEDTGELFF.

This chain uses TRBV20-1 with TRBJ2-5; tentatively, D is TRBD2 (6 bases). Germline V gene sequence: CDR1 DFQATT, CDR2 SNEGSKA (reference sequence). Deletions cut 2 bases from V and 4 bases from J, with 17 bases between. The CDR3 is 15 amino acids. CDR3 in amino acids: CSARSLAFSGETQYF. CDR3 bases: TGCAGTGCTAGATCACTAGCCTTTTCAGGAGAGACCCAGTACTTC.

V and J are TRBV29-1 and TRBJ1-2; tentatively, D is TRBD1 (5 bases). Germline V CDR1 and CDR2: SQVTM, ANQGSEA. V was pared by 2 bases and J by 5 bases, with 18 bases between. This CDR3 contains 15 residues. The CDR3 sequence is CSVEQGRHLRYGYTF. In nucleotides, the CDR3 is TGCAGCGTTGAACAGGGTCGGCATTTACGGTATGGCTACACCTTC.

The chain has TRBV11-2 and TRBJ1-1; no clear D gene. The V gene lost 4 bases and the J gene lost 4 bases, with 10 bases spanning the gap. The CDR3 is 13 amino acids. Germline values: CDR1 SGHAT, CDR2 FQNNGV. CDR3 protein: CASSSQVRTEAFF. DNA for the CDR3: TGTGCCAGCAGCTCCCAAGTCCGCACTGAAGCTTTCTTT.

Turning to this clonotype: A junction end diverges from the germline sequence, so it may reflect a read error. This CDR3 is CASSLTVPVF. The CDR3, as DNA: TGTGCCAGCAGTTTAACGGTCCCGGTCTTC. The chain carries TRBV12-3 or TRBV12-4 and TRBJ2-1; D ambiguous. The CDR3 is 10 amino acids.

The CDR3 DNA reads TGTGCCAGCAGCCGGACAGGTACCACAGATACGCAGTATTTT. It specifies CASSRTGTTDTQYF. The chain is built from TRBV21-1 and TRBJ2-3; the tabulated D call, TRBD1, remains unverified against the DNA. TRBV21-1 is reported as a pseudogene. This CDR3 is 14 amino acids long.

This clonotype occurred a few times. The chain employs TRBV28 and TRBJ2-5; D may be TRBD2 (6 bases). Trimming left V 3 bases short and J 13 bases short, with 12 bases between. CDR1 and CDR2 (germline): MDHEN, SYDVKM. This CDR3 is 11 amino acids long. CDR3: CASSFYRTTYF. The CDR3 nucleotides read TGTGCCAGCAGTTTTTACCGGACTACGTACTTC.

This clonotype was recorded a few times. V is TRBV3-1 and J is TRBJ1-2, with a tentative D call TRBD1 (5 bases). V shed 2 bases and J shed 5 bases, with 6 bases lying between them. Per the germline V gene, CDR1 is LGHDT and CDR2 is YNNKEL (reference sequence). CDR3 length equals 12 residues. CDR3 sequence reads: CASSQRGYGYTF. The DNA for the CDR3 is TGTGCCAGCAGCCAAAGGGGATATGGCTACACCTTC.

The V and J genes are TRBV10-3 and TRBJ1-1, with D unresolved. The CDR3 runs to 13 residues. Trimming left V 6 bases short and J 1 base short, with 9 bases between. From germline, CDR1 is ENHRY and CDR2 SYGVKD. CDR3 sequence reads: CAIRKDRNTEAFF. CDR3 DNA: TGTGCCATCAGGAAGGACCGGAACACTGAAGCTTTCTTT.

This clonotype was seen ten or more times. This chain joins TRBV3-1 and TRBJ2-2; TRBD2 matches at 10 bases. V was pared by 0 bases and J by 8 bases, with 9 bases of the junction left unmatched. The CDR3 is 17 residues long. Germline values: CDR1 LGHDT, CDR2 YNNKEL (reference sequence). The CDR3 coding sequence is TGTGCCAGCAGCCAAGAAAGGAGCGGGAGGGCCTCTGGGGAGCTGTTTTTT. The encoded protein is CASSQERSGRASGELFF.

V and J are TRBV3-1 and TRBJ2-2; 7 bases agree with TRBD1. The V gene's germline CDR1 is LGHDT and CDR2 YNNKEL (reference sequence). The CDR3 runs to 12 residues. V lost 6 bases to trimming and J lost 7 bases; unmatched junction nucleotides: 2. The CDR3 reads CASRTGNGELFF. The DNA of the CDR3 is TGTGCCAGCAGGACAGGGAACGGGGAGCTGTTTTTT.

This clonotype came up a few times. The chain uses TRBV5-4 and TRBJ2-3; 12 bases match TRBD2. After removal of 3 bases from V and 6 bases from J, the junction contained 8 bases not matched to a gene. Looked up from germline, CDR1 is SGHNT and CDR2 is YYREEE (reference sequence). CDR3 size: 16 residues. CDR3 region: CASSSKTSGRGDTQYF. The CDR3, as DNA: TGTGCCAGCAGCTCTAAGACTAGCGGGAGAGGGGATACGCAGTATTTT. The complete variable domain, with remaining parts taken from reference TRBV5-4 and TRBJ2-3, reads ETGVTQSPTHLIKTRGQQVTLRCSSQSGHNTVSWYQQALGQGPQFIFQYYREEENGRGNFPPRFSGLQFPNYSSELNVNALELDDSALYLCASSSKTSGRGDTQYFGPGTRLTVL.